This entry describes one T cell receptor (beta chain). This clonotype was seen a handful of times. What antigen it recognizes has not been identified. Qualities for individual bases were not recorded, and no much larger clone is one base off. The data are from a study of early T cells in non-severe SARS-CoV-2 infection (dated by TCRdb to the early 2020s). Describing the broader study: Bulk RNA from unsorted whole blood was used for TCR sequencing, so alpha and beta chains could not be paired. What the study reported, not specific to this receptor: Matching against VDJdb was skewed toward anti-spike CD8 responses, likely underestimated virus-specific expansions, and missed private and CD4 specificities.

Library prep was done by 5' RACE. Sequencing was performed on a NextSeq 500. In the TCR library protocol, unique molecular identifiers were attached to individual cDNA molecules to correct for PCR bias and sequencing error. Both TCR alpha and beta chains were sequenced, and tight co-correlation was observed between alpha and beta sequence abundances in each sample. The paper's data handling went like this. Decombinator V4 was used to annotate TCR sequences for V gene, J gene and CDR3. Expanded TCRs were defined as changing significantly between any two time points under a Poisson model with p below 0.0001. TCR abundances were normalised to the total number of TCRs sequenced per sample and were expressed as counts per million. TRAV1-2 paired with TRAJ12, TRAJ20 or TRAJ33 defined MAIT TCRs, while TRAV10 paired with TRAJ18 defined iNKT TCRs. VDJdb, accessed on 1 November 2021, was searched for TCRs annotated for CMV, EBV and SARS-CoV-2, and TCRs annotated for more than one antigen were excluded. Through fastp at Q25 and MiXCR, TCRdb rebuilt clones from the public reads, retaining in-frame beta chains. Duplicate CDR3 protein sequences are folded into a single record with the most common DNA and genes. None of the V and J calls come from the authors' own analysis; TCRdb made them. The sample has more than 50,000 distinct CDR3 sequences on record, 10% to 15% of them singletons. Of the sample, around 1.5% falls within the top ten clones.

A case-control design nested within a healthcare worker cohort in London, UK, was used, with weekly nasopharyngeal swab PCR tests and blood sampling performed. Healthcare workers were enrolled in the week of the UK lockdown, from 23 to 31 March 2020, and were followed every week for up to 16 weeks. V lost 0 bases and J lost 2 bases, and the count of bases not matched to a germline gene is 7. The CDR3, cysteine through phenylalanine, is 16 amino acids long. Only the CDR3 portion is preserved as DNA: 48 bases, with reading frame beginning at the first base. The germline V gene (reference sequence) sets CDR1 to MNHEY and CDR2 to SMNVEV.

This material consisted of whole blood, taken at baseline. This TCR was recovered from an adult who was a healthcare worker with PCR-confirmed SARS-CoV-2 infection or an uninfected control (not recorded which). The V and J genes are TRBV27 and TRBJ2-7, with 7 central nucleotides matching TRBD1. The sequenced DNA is TGTGCCAGCAGTTTATCCGCGTGGGACAGAACCTACGAGCAGTACTTC. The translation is CASSLSAWDRTYEQYF.